The rows below give T cell receptor beta chains drawn from one sample of a study of blood T cell repertoires in COVID-19. Here immunoSEQ multiplex PCR was the method, and the copy in TCRdb shows in-frame clones only, minus some. The repertoire holds about 130,000 clones, with around 84% as singletons. Sequencing was done on a sample of PBMCs or T cells enriched from blood (not recorded which). These receptors came from a man aged 35-49 years with acute COVID-19. Each CDR3 is given with its conserved first and last residue. A D gene is named only where the DNA matches it firmly. Rows give clone size only sometimes, using once, few, many, or a class for an expanded clone.

TGTGCCTGGAGTGCAGGGGGAGAAAAACTGTTTTTT,CAWSAGGEKLFF,TRBD1,TRBJ1-4,-,TRBV30
TGTGCCAGCAGATACGAGGGCGGCTACACCTTC,CASRYEGGYTF,-,TRBJ1-2,-,TRBV2
TGTGCCAGCAGACGGACAGTTCAAAATGGCTACACCTTC,CASRRTVQNGYTF,-,TRBJ1-2,-,TRBV28
TGTGCCAGCAGGCCCGGGAACACCGGGGAGCTGTTTTTT,CASRPGNTGELFF,-,TRBJ2-2,-,TRBV12-3/TRBV12-4
TGTGCCAGCACCGGACAGGGGAGGGATGAGCAGTTCTTC,CASTGQGRDEQFF,TRBD1,TRBJ2-1,-,TRBV28
TGTGCCAGCAGGGCCTCAGGGACTGGAAACACCATATATTTT,CASRASGTGNTIYF,-,TRBJ1-3,-,TRBV5-5
TGTGCCAGCAGCTTTTTGACAGACTACAATGAGCAGTTCTTC,CASSFLTDYNEQFF,-,TRBJ2-1,-,TRBV11-2
TGTGCCAGCTACTGGGGAGGGAGCACAGATACGCAGTATTTT,CASYWGGSTDTQYF,TRBD2,TRBJ2-3,-,TRBV18
TGTGCCAGTAGTCCGGGCCCACAGGGGGCGGTAGGCAATGAGCAGTTCTTC,CASSPGPQGAVGNEQFF,TRBD1,TRBJ2-1,-,TRBV19
TGTGCCAGCCTCAGGGGTGGGGAATATGGCTACACCTTC,CASLRGGEYGYTF,-,TRBJ1-2,few,TRBV28
TGCGCCAGCAGCTCCAAGGGGACTAGCGGGGAGTACAATGAGCAGTTCTTC,CASSSKGTSGEYNEQFF,TRBD2,TRBJ2-1,-,TRBV5-1
TGTGCCTGGAGCAAGGGACTAGACCTTCACGAGCAGTACTTC,CAWSKGLDLHEQYF,TRBD2,TRBJ2-7,-,TRBV30
TGCGCCAGCAGCCAAGAAGAGTGGAATTCACCCCTCCACTTT,CASSQEEWNSPLHF,-,TRBJ1-6,-,TRBV4-1
TGTGCCAGCACCCGCGAGGCGGAGGAGCAGTTCTTC,CASTREAEEQFF,-,TRBJ2-1,-,TRBV12-3/TRBV12-4
TGTGCCTGGAGTGGGACAGTAGGCAATCAGCCCCAGCATTTT,CAWSGTVGNQPQHF,-,TRBJ1-5,-,TRBV30
TGTGCCAGCAGCCAAGATCAACAGCCACTTAACTATGGCTACACCTTC,CASSQDQQPLNYGYTF,-,TRBJ1-2,-,TRBV3-1/TRBV3-2
TGTGCCAGTACCGACAGGGGGAATGAGGATGGCTACACCTTC,CASTDRGNEDGYTF,TRBD1,TRBJ1-2,few,TRBV19
TGTGCCACCGCCCGGCCGGCGGAGAGCACAGATACGCAGTATTTT,CATARPAESTDTQYF,-,TRBJ2-3,-,TRBV15
TGTGCCAGCAGCCAACAGGGTGGGACTGAAGCTTTCTTT,CASSQQGGTEAFF,-,TRBJ1-1,-,TRBV6-6
TGTGCCAGCAGCCCCACAGGGGGAACTAATGAAAAACTGTTTTTT,CASSPTGGTNEKLFF,TRBD1,TRBJ1-4,-,TRBV11-2
TGCGCCAGCAGCGGAGGGTACAGCAATCAGCCCCAGCATTTT,CASSGGYSNQPQHF,-,TRBJ1-5,-,TRBV10-2
TGTGCCAGCAGCTCAGGGGAGGTCTCCTATAATTCACCCCTCCACTTT,CASSSGEVSYNSPLHF,-,TRBJ1-6,-,TRBV13
TGCGCCAGCAGCTTGGCCGGCCTAGCGGGGGACGAGCAGTACTTC,CASSLAGLAGDEQYF,TRBD2,TRBJ2-7,-,TRBV5-1
TGTGCCAGCAACTCGGGACAGGGGACCTACGAGCAGTACTTC,CASNSGQGTYEQYF,TRBD1,TRBJ2-7,-,TRBV6-5
TGTGCCACCAGCAGAGAGACATCAGCTGGGGCCAACGTCCTGACTTTC,CATSRETSAGANVLTF,-,TRBJ2-6,-,TRBV15
TGTGCCAGCGAAAGGGGGCGGGACTATGGCTACACCTTC,CASERGRDYGYTF,TRBD1,TRBJ1-2,-,TRBV12-3/TRBV12-4
TGTGCCAGCAGTTACGGGACAGGGGAAGGAAAACTGTTTTTT,CASSYGTGEGKLFF,TRBD1,TRBJ1-4,-,TRBV28
TGTGCCAGCAGCCCAAACGGGGGAGGGGCCCAGTACTTC,CASSPNGGGAQYF,TRBD2,TRBJ2-5,-,TRBV3-1/TRBV3-2
TGTGCCAGCACCACGGGACAGAGAGAGTCCTACGAGCAGTACTTC,CASTTGQRESYEQYF,TRBD1,TRBJ2-7,-,TRBV28
TGCAGCGCACACCGGGACTACTACAATGAGCAGTTCTTC,CSAHRDYYNEQFF,TRBD2,TRBJ2-1,few,TRBV29-1
TGCAGTGCTAGTGAGGGGGACAAATATGGCTACACCTTC,CSASEGDKYGYTF,-,TRBJ1-2,once,TRBV20-1
TGTGCCAGCAGCTTCGGGCAGGGGGCGAGCAATGAGCAGTTCTTC,CASSFGQGASNEQFF,TRBD1,TRBJ2-1,-,TRBV11-3
TGTGCCAGCAGCGCTGGGACTAGCGGGAAGGACTACAATGAGCAGTTCTTC,CASSAGTSGKDYNEQFF,TRBD2,TRBJ2-1,-,TRBV9
TGTGCCAGCAGCCAAGATATGCGGAGCTCTGGAAACACCATATATTTT,CASSQDMRSSGNTIYF,-,TRBJ1-3,-,TRBV14
TGTGCCAGCAGATTCCGGGAGGGACGGTTCTTCGGTGGCTACACCTTC,CASRFREGRFFGGYTF,-,TRBJ1-2,-,TRBV2
TGTGCCAGCAGTTACTTCGGGATCTCTGGAAACACCATATATTTT,CASSYFGISGNTIYF,-,TRBJ1-3,-,TRBV6-5
TGCGCCAGCAGTGATTCGAATGAGCAGTTCTTC,CASSDSNEQFF,-,TRBJ2-1,-,TRBV10-2
TGTGCCAGCAGCTTATCCAGCGACTACTATCAGCCCCAGCATTTT,CASSLSSDYYQPQHF,-,TRBJ1-5,few,TRBV7-8
TGTGCCAGCAGTTATGTTCCCTTAGGGGTGGACACTGAAGCTTTCTTT,CASSYVPLGVDTEAFF,-,TRBJ1-1,-,TRBV11-2
TGTGCCAGCAGCAGACAGGGGATTACCTACGAGCAGTACTTC,CASSRQGITYEQYF,TRBD1,TRBJ2-7,once,TRBV28
TGCGCCAGCAGTCCCGGGACTAGTGCGGGGACCCAGTACTTC,CASSPGTSAGTQYF,TRBD2,TRBJ2-5,-,TRBV10-1
TGTGCCAGCAGCTGGGGGGTTAGTGGTTCACCCCTCCACTTT,CASSWGVSGSPLHF,-,TRBJ1-6,-,TRBV7-2
TGTGCCAGTAGTATAGGAGGGGGGGGAGAGACCCAGTACTTC,CASSIGGGGETQYF,-,TRBJ2-5,once,TRBV19
TGTGCCAGCAAGGAGCGGTCAAACTCCTACAATGAGCAGTTCTTC,CASKERSNSYNEQFF,-,TRBJ2-1,-,TRBV6-5
TGTGCTAGTGGTTCGGGACTAGCGGGAGGGCTTGGAGATACGCAGTATTTT,CASGSGLAGGLGDTQYF,TRBD2,TRBJ2-3,-,TRBV12-5
TGTGCCACCTCCCTGGGGCGAGAGGAGCCCCAGCATTTT,CATSLGREEPQHF,-,TRBJ1-5,-,TRBV6-5
TGTGCCAGCTCACCACGGACTGTAGTTGCAACTAATGAAAAACTGTTTTTT,CASSPRTVVATNEKLFF,-,TRBJ1-4,-,TRBV18
TGTGCCAGTAGTATAGGGCTAGCGGGAGGGCTTGGAACCGGGGAGCTGTTTTTT,CASSIGLAGGLGTGELFF,TRBD2,TRBJ2-2,-,TRBV19
TGTGCCAGTAGTATACGAAGGGGCGAGCAGTACTTC,CASSIRRGEQYF,-,TRBJ2-7,-,TRBV19
TGCGCCAGCAGCTTTGGGGGAGGCGATGAAAAACTGTTTTTT,CASSFGGGDEKLFF,-,TRBJ1-4,-,TRBV5-1
TGCGCCAGCTCGAGGGAGGGAGGGTACGAGCAGTACTTC,CASSREGGYEQYF,TRBD2,TRBJ2-7,-,TRBV5-1
TGTGCCAGCAGTGGGGGGGGCCGAGGGGCCAAAAACATTCAGTACTTC,CASSGGGRGAKNIQYF,-,TRBJ2-4,-,TRBV27